This is a list of T cell receptor beta chains from one sample in a study of PD-1 blockade in classical Hodgkin lymphoma. Profiling relied on immunoSEQ multiplex PCR, and the TCRdb table lists in-frame clones only, not all of them. Here the sample spans more than 25,000 clones, roughly 85% being singletons. The sample was CD4+ T cells from blood, taken before the fourth cycle of nivolumab. These receptors were obtained from a human donor with classical Hodgkin lymphoma. CDR3s leave out the opening cysteine and the closing phenylalanine or tryptophan.

cdr3_aa v_call
ASSLEWDRGAYGYT TRBV7-2
ASNFRGGNTIY TRBV5-6
ASRRTGEYEQY TRBV5-6
ASRGQGRGEAF TRBV6-1
ASSYGVSYEQY TRBV6-5
ASSFDWRGNYEQY TRBV28
ASSYGRDSTADIQY TRBV6-6
ASSPVSSYNEQF TRBV9
ASSFSRQGPGELF TRBV27
ASSLATGTAGGELF TRBV4-2
ASSGSLNEKLF TRBV9
ASSLLFYSNQPQH TRBV28
SVEVGGRRDTIY TRBV29-1
ASSFGTVQETQY TRBV6-6
ASSSGQGATEAF TRBV6-5
ASRPGGMNTEAF TRBV6-1
ASSRTPRTGSYEQY TRBV28
ASSVRWGDQPQH TRBV2
ASSLRSGGGSYEQY TRBV7-2
ASRQPWGNTEAF TRBV28
AWSALGTDVGEKLF TRBV30
ASSPLQAGGVGNEQF TRBV18
ASSFDSVPGGRTGNTIY TRBV11-2
ASSLYGEKLF TRBV5-1
ASSEGQRSNQPQH TRBV6-1
SVGRSSYEQY TRBV29-1
ASSPSGRYEQY TRBV11-2
ASSGWDRMNTEAF TRBV27
ASSSQLASTDTQY TRBV11-2
ASSANLATYEQY TRBV6-5
ASSGKRSTATDTQY TRBV7-8
ASSLVFTDGGYT TRBV5-6
ASRYAAGLSTGELF TRBV5-6
ASGPGQFDYGYT TRBV5-1
AISAGLKETQY TRBV10-3
ASSYSRGMNTEAF TRBV6-5
ASRGTSGNTGELF TRBV2